This T cell receptor beta chain was identified in a study of beta chain features in type 1 diabetes. Whole-study findings and limits: A cDNA-based sequencing approach could over-represent cells with high TCR expression. Within patients, naive, central memory and Treg TCRB repertoires seemed more similar than within healthy donors. Type 1 diabetes patients showed a moderate but significant shortening of TCRB CDR3s in all four CD4+ subsets.

Averaging around 110 mL, one heparinised blood draw came from each individual donor. Sorting of CD4+ naive, central memory, regulatory and stem cell-like memory cells was performed via CD45RO/CCR7/CD25/CD127/CD95/CD27. Germline-derived CDR1 and CDR2 are SEHNR and FQNEAQ (reference sequence). Germline trimming cut 2 bases from V and 0 bases from J; bases unmatched to any gene: 6. The CDR3 loop spans 16 amino acids. Of the isolated RNA, all was reverse transcribed, and so the sequenced material was expressed TCRB transcripts. The table came from immunoSEQ multiplex PCR; TCRdb's copy has only in-frame clones and leaves some out. Here the sample spans some 640,000 clones, about 14% being singletons. On this clone itself: Its antigen is unknown.

This chain uses TRBV7-9 with TRBJ2-7; TRBD2 matches 8 bases. The clonotype was recovered from a man between 18 and 29 years old with type 1 diabetes. The sequencing sample was made of naive CD4+ T cells from blood. The CDR3 region is CASSLSGSPSSYEQYF. In nucleotides, the CDR3 is TGTGCCAGCAGCTTAAGCGGGAGCCCCAGCTCCTACGAGCAGTACTTC.